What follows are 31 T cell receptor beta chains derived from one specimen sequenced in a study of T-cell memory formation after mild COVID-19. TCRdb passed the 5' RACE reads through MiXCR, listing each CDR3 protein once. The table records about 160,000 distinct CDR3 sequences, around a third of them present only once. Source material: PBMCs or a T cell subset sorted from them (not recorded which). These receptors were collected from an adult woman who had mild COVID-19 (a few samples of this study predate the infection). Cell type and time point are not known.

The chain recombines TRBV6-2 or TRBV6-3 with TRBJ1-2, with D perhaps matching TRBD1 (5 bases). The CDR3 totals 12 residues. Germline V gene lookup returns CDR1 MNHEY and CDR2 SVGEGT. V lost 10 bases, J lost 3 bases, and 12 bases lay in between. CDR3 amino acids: CATEGADYGYTF. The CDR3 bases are TGTGCCACCGAAGGGGCAGACTATGGCTACACCTTC.

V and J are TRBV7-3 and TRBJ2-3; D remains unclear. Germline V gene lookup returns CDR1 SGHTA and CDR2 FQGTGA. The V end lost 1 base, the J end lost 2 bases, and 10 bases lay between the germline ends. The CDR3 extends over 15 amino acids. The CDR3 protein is CASSLSVTATDTQYF. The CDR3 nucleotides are TGTGCCAGCAGCTTAAGTGTTACTGCCACAGATACGCAGTATTTT.

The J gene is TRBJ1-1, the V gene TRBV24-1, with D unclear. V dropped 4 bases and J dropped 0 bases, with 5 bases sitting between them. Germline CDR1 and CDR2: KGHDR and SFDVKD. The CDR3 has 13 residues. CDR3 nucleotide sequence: TGTGCCACCAGTGACCCGTTGAACACTGAAGCTTTCTTT. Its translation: CATSDPLNTEAFF.

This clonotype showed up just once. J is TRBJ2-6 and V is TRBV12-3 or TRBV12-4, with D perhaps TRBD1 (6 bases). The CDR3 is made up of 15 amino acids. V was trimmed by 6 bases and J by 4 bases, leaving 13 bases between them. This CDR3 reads CASRSQGPGANVLTF. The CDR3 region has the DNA TGTGCCAGCAGGTCACAGGGTCCCGGGGCCAACGTCCTGACTTTC.

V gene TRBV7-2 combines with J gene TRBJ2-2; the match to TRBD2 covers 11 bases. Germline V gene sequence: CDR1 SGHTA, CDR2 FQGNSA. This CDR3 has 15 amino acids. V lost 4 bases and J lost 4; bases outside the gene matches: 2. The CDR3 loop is CASSSLAGATGELFF. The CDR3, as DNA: TGTGCCAGCAGCTCACTAGCGGGAGCCACCGGGGAGCTGTTTTTT.

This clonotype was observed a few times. CDR3 DNA: TGCGCCAGCAGCTTGGCCCCGGGACAGGGGACTGAAGCTTTCTTT. This sequence encodes CASSLAPGQGTEAFF. The V gene is TRBV5-1, the J gene TRBJ1-1, with 10 bases aligning to TRBD1. The CDR3 length is 15 residues. Germline V gives CDR1 SGHRS, CDR2 YFSETQ. Unmatched junction bases numbered 4, after V lost 0 bases and J lost 5 bases.

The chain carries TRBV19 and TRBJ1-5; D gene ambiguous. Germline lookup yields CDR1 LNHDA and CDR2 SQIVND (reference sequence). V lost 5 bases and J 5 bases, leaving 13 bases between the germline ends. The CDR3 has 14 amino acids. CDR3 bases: TGTGCCAGTAGTGGACGACTAGTAGATCAGCCCCAGCATTTT. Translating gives CASSGRLVDQPQHF. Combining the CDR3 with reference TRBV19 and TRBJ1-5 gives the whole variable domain DGGITQSPKYLFRKEGQNVTLSCEQNLNHDAMYWYRQDPGQGLRLIYYSQIVNDFQKGDIAEGYSVSREKKESFPLTVTSAQKNPTAFYLCASSGRLVDQPQHFGDGTRLSIL.

The CDR3 nucleotides read TGTGCCAGCAGCCGGTCAGACAGCTATGGCTACACCTTC. Residues: CASSRSDSYGYTF. The rearrangement links TRBV14 to TRBJ1-2; perhaps TRBD1 as D (5 bases). CDR1 is SGHDN and CDR2 is FVKESK in the germline V gene. CDR3 size: 13 residues. Trimming pared 4 bases from V and 4 bases from J, leaving 10 bases between.

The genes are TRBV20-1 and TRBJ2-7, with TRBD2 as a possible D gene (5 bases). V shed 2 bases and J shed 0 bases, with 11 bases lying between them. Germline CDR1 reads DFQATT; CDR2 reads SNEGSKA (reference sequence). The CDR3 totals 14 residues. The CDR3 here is CSARWTPSSYEQYF. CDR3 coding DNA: TGCAGTGCTAGATGGACTCCGAGCTCCTACGAGCAGTACTTC.

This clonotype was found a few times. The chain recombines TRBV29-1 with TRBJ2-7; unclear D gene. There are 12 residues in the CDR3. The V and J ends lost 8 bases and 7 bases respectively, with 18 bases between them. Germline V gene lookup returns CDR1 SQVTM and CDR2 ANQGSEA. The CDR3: CSSAYGFEEQYF. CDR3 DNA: TGCAGCTCTGCCTACGGTTTCGAAGAGCAGTACTTC.

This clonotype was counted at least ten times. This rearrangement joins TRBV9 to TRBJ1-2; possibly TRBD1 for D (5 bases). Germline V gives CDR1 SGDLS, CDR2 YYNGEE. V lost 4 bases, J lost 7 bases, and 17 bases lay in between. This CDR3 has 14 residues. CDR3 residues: CASSRDGAGAGYTF. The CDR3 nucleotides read TGTGCCAGCAGCCGAGACGGGGCAGGAGCTGGCTACACCTTC.

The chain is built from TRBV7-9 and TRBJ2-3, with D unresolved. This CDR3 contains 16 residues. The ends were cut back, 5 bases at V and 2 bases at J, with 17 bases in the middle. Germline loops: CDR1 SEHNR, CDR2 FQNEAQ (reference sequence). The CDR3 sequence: CASSPDSSAYTDTQYF. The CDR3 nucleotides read TGTGCCAGCAGCCCAGACTCAAGCGCGTACACAGATACGCAGTATTTT.

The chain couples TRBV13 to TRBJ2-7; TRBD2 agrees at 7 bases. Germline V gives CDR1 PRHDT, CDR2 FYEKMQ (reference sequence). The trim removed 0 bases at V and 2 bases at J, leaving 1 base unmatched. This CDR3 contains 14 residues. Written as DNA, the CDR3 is TGTGCCAGCAGCTTAGGACTAGCGCCCTACGAGCAGTACTTC. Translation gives CASSLGLAPYEQYF.

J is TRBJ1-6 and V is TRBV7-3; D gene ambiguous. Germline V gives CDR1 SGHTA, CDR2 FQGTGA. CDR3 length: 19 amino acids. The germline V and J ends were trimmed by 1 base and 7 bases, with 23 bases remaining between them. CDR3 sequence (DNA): TGTGCCAGCAGCTTAATTTTCGGGTGGCTTCGGTGGGGAAATTCACCCCTCCACTTT. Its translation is CASSLIFGWLRWGNSPLHF.

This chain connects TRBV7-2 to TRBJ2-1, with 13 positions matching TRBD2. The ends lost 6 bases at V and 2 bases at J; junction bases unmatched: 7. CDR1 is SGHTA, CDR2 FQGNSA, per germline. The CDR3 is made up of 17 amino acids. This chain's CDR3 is CASRRRLAGGTYNEQFF. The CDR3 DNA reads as TGTGCCAGCAGACGCCGACTAGCGGGAGGCACCTACAATGAGCAGTTCTTC.

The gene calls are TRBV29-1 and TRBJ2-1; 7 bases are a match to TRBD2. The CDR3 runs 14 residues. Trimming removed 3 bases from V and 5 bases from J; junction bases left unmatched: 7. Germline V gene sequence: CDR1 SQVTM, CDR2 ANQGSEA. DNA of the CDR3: TGCAGCGTTGAGTCCGGGGGGTGGGACAATGAGCAGTTCTTC. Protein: CSVESGGWDNEQFF.

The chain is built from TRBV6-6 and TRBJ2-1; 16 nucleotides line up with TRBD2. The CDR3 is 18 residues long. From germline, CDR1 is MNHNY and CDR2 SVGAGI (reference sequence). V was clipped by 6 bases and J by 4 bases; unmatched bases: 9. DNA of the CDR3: TGTGCCAGCAGCATGGGACTAGCGGGAGGGAAATCGTACAATGAGCAGTTCTTC. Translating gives CASSMGLAGGKSYNEQFF.

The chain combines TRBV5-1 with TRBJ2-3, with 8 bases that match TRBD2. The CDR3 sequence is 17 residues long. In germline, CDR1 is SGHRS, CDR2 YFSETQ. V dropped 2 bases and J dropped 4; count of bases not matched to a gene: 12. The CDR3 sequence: CASSFGVGGALADTQYF. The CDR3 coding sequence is TGCGCCAGCAGCTTCGGAGTCGGGGGGGCCTTAGCAGATACGCAGTATTTT.

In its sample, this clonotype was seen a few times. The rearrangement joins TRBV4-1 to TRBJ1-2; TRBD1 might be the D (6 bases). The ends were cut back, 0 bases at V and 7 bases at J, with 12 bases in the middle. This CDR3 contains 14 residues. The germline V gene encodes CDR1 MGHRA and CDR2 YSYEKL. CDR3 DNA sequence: TGCGCCAGCAGCCAAGATCGCGGGGGGCCTGGCTACACCTTC. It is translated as CASSQDRGGPGYTF.

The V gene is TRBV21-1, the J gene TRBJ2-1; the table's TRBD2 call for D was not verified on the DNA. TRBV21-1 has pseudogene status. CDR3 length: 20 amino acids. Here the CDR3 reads CASSKPTRLGSTRDENEQFF. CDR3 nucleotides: TGTGCCAGCAGCAAGCCTACGCGGCTAGGATCGACGCGGGATGAGAATGAGCAGTTCTTC.

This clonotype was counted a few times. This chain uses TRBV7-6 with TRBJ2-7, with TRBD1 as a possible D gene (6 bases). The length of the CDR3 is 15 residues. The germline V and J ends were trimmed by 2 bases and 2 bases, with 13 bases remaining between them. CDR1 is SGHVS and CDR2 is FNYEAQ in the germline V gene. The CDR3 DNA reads TGTGCCAGCAGCTTAAATTACGGGACACCCTACGAGCAGTACTTC. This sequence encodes CASSLNYGTPYEQYF.

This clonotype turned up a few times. The CDR3 sequence is CASSRAGAGGSTHEQYF. Written as DNA, the CDR3 is TGTGCCAGCAGCCGTGCGGGCGCTGGCGGGAGTACCCACGAGCAGTACTTC. The chain couples TRBV3-1 to TRBJ2-7; TRBD2 matches at 7 bases. The germline gives CDR1 LGHDT, CDR2 YNNKEL (reference sequence). The CDR3 length is 17 residues. Trimming removed 4 bases from V and 5 bases from J; junction bases left unmatched: 17.

The CDR3 protein is CASSNGYGYTF. The CDR3 nucleotides are TGTGCCAGCAGTAACGGATATGGCTACACCTTC. The chain carries TRBV25-1 and TRBJ1-2, with no clear D. The CDR3 has 11 amino acids. From germline, CDR1 is MGHDK and CDR2 SYGVNS. V was shortened by 5 bases and J by 5 bases, with 6 bases between the two germline ends.

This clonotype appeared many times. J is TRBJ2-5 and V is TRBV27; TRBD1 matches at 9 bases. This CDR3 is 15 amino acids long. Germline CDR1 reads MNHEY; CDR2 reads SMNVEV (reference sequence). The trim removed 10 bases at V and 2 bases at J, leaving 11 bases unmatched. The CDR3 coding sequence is TGTGCCACTTGGTCCGGGACAGGGTATCAAGAGACCCAGTACTTC. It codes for CATWSGTGYQETQYF.

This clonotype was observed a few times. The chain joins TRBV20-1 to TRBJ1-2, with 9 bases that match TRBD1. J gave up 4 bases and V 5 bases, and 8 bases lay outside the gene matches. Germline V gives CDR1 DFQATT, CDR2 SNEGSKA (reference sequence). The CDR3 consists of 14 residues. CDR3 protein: CSALGQGNGYGYTF. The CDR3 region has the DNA TGCAGTGCTCTGGGACAGGGAAACGGCTATGGCTACACCTTC.

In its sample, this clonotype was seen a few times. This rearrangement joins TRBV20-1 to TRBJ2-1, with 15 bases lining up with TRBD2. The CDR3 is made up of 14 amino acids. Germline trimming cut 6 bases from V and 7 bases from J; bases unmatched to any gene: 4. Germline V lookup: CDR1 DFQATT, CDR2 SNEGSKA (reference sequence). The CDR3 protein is CSATGTSGRNEQFF. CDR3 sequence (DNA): TGCAGTGCAACCGGGACTAGCGGGAGGAATGAGCAGTTCTTC.

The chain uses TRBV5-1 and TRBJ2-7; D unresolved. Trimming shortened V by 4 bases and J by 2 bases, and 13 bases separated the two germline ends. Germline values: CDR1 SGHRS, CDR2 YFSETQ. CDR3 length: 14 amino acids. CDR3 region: CASSAYPTTYEQYF. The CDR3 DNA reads TGCGCCAGCAGCGCCTATCCAACAACCTACGAGCAGTACTTC.

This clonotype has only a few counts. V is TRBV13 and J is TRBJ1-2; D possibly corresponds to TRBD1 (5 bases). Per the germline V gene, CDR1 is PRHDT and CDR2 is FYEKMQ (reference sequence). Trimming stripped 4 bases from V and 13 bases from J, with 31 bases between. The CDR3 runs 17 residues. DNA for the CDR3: TGTGCCAGCAGCTACCAACGACGGGAAGGAGGGGACCTGTGCTGCACCTTC. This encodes CASSYQRREGGDLCCTF.

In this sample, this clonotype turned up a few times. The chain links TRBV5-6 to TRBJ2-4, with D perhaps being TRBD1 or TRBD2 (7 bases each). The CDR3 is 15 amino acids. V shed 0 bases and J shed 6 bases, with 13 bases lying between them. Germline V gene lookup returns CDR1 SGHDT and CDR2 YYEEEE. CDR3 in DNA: TGTGCCAGCAGCTTGGAGTCAGGGGGGGTAAACATTCAGTACTTC. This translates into CASSLESGGVNIQYF.

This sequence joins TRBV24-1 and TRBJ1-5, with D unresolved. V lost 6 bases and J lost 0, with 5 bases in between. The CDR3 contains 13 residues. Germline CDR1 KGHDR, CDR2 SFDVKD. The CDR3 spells CATSQYSNQPQHF. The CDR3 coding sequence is TGTGCCACCAGTCAGTATAGCAATCAGCCCCAGCATTTT.

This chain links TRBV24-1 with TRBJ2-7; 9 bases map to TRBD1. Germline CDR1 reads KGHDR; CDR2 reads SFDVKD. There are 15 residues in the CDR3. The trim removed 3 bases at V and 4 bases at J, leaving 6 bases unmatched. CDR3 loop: CATSDPPGQGYEQYF. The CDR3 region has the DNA TGTGCCACCAGTGATCCTCCGGGACAGGGATACGAGCAGTACTTC.